This TCR beta chain comes out of a study of OX40 agonist ivuxolimab in advanced cancers. Study at large: Anti-PD-1, anti-PD-L1 or anti-CTLA-4 therapy given earlier was allowed, and approximately 40% had some. Three individuals attained partial responses, comprising one hepatocellular carcinoma case and two cutaneous melanoma cases.

General study findings and limits: At doses 0.1 to 3.0 mg/kg, CD4+ and CD8+ clones expanded.

Measured with immunoSEQ multiplex PCR; TCRdb has only the in-frame clones, and not every one. The sample contains under 55,000 clones, roughly 90% of which appear only once. Trimming removed 3 bases from V and 5 bases from J, with 10 bases in between. The CDR3 has 13 residues. Germline V gene lookup returns CDR1 SEHNR and CDR2 FQNEAQ (reference sequence). This clone was detected a few times. No antigen is known for it. The rearrangement uses TRBV7-9 and TRBJ1-1; D gene ambiguous. The starting material was CD4+ or CD8+ T cells sorted from blood, obtained in a trial of the OX40 agonist ivuxolimab. The sequence derives from an adult with an advanced solid tumor such as melanoma, head and neck, liver or kidney cancer. CDR3 sequence (DNA): TGTGCCAGCAGCTTCGACCAGCTTACTGAAGCTTTCTTT. Its translation is CASSFDQLTEAFF.